Presented here are 25 T cell receptor beta chains from one specimen sequenced in a study of CD8 T cells in Susac syndrome. With random hexamers, reverse transcription was performed on about 0.5 to 1 ug of RNA. TCRdb redid the calling of the immunoSEQ multiplex PCR reads with MiXCR, one entry per CDR3 protein. The sample lists 250,000 to 300,000 distinct CDR3 sequences, roughly 85% seen once, with approximately 0.2% in the top ten. Input material: CD8+ T cells from PBMCs. Receptor source: a human donor with multiple sclerosis.

The chain has TRBV20-1 and TRBJ2-1, with 13 bases fitting TRBD2. Germline CDR1 is DFQATT and CDR2 is SNEGSKA (reference sequence). This CDR3 region has 17 residues. The V and J ends lost 5 bases and 0 bases, in that order; junction bases with no gene match: 7. The CDR3 DNA sequence: TGCAGTGCTGCCGGACTAGCGGGGGTTTCCTCCTACAATGAGCAGTTCTTC. This encodes CSAAGLAGVSSYNEQFF.

This clonotype was counted many times. This rearrangement joins TRBV28 to TRBJ1-1; no clear D gene. The CDR3 has 13 amino acids. V was trimmed by 3 bases and J by 0 bases, leaving 5 bases between them. The V gene's germline CDR1 is MDHEN and CDR2 SYDVKM. CDR3 nucleotides: TGTGCCAGCAGTTTGTCACTGAACACTGAAGCTTTCTTT. Protein product: CASSLSLNTEAFF.

The chain is built from TRBV11-2 and TRBJ2-4; D perhaps matches TRBD2 (5 bases). The CDR3 is 15 amino acids. Trimming removed 1 base from V and 2 bases from J, with 9 bases in between. Germline-derived CDR1 and CDR2 are SGHAT and FQNNGV. The CDR3 coding sequence is TGTGCCAGCAGCTTAGGGACCGGGACCAAAAACATTCAGTACTTC. It is translated as CASSLGTGTKNIQYF.

The chain carries TRBV20-1 and TRBJ1-5; unclear D gene. Germline loops: CDR1 DFQATT, CDR2 SNEGSKA (reference sequence). Trimming cost V 0 bases and J 3 bases, with 12 bases left between them. The CDR3 runs 15 residues. The CDR3 sequence is CSARDRTEPNQPQHF. In DNA, the CDR3 is TGCAGTGCTAGAGATCGAACAGAACCCAATCAGCCCCAGCATTTT.

DNA for the CDR3: TGTGCCAGCAGTCAACCGACAGGCCCCATTGGCTACACCTTC. As protein: CASSQPTGPIGYTF. The chain recombines TRBV5-4 with TRBJ1-2, with a possible D match to TRBD1 (6 bases). Germline values: CDR1 SGHNT, CDR2 YYREEE (reference sequence). The CDR3 spans 14 residues. V was trimmed by 5 bases and J by 7 bases, leaving 18 bases between them.

The genes are TRBV19 and TRBJ1-1, with D possibly matching TRBD1 (6 bases). Germline lookup yields CDR1 LNHDA and CDR2 SQIVND (reference sequence). The CDR3 runs 12 residues. V lost 6 bases and J lost 5, with 10 bases in between. CDR3 loop: CASSYRETEAFF. As DNA, the CDR3 is TGTGCCAGTAGCTACAGGGAAACTGAAGCTTTCTTT.

This clonotype has a handful of counts. The rearrangement links TRBV7-2 to TRBJ1-1; D possibly corresponds to TRBD1 (5 bases). Trimming took 4 bases from V and 11 from J, leaving 29 bases between them. Per the germline V gene, CDR1 is SGHTA and CDR2 is FQGNSA. The CDR3 extends over 17 amino acids. The CDR3 protein is CASSYSGVTARDVVAFF. The CDR3 nucleotides are TGTGCCAGCAGCTACTCCGGGGTGACAGCCCGCGACGTCGTGGCTTTCTTT. Full variable domain (rest looked up from reference TRBV7-2 and TRBJ1-1): GAGVSQSPSNKVTEKGKDVELRCDPISGHTALYWYRQSLGQGLEFLIYFQGNSAPDKSGLPSDRFSAERTGGSVSTLTIQRTQQEDSAVYLCASSYSGVTARDVVAFFGQGTRLTVV.

This chain joins TRBV4-1 and TRBJ2-7; TRBD2 matches 11 bases. Germline trimming cut 0 bases from V and 3 bases from J; bases unmatched to any gene: 7. CDR1 is MGHRA and CDR2 is YSYEKL in the germline V gene. The CDR3 length is 17 residues. DNA for the CDR3: TGCGCCAGCAGCCAAGATCGCCCGACTAGCGGGATCTACGAGCAGTACTTC. As protein: CASSQDRPTSGIYEQYF.

The gene calls are TRBV6-1 and TRBJ2-2; D is possibly TRBD1 or TRBD2 (5 bases each). The V end lost 5 bases, the J end lost 1 base, and 11 bases lay between the germline ends. The V gene's germline CDR1 is MNHNS and CDR2 SASEGT. This CDR3 is built from 15 residues. The CDR3 loop is CASSLRDLNTGELFF. Here the CDR3 DNA reads TGTGCCAGCAGTCTAAGGGACCTGAACACCGGGGAGCTGTTTTTT.

The V call is TRBV5-1, the J call TRBJ2-7; 7 nucleotides match TRBD1. CDR1 is SGHRS and CDR2 is YFSETQ in the germline V gene. Germline trimming cut 2 bases from V and 4 bases from J; bases unmatched to any gene: 9. This CDR3 region has 15 residues. The CDR3 nucleotides are TGCGCCAGCAGCTTACGAGGAGACAGGGTATACGAGCAGTACTTC. Its protein product is CASSLRGDRVYEQYF.

The chain couples TRBV30 to TRBJ1-2, with 7 nucleotides matching TRBD1. With V trimmed by 2 bases and J by 4 bases, 22 bases remained unmatched. CDR3 size: 19 residues. Germline V lookup: CDR1 GTSNPN, CDR2 SVGIG (reference sequence). Here the CDR3 reads CAWSHGQVAGDSPFYGYTF. The CDR3 DNA reads as TGTGCCTGGAGTCACGGACAGGTGGCGGGTGACTCCCCATTCTATGGCTACACCTTC. The variable domain in full, with the rest retrieved from reference TRBV30 and TRBJ1-2, is SQTIHQWPATLVQPVGSPLSLECTVEGTSNPNLYWYRQAAGRGLQLLFYSVGIGQISSEVPQNLSASRPQDRQFILSSKKLLLSDSGFYLCAWSHGQVAGDSPFYGYTFGSGTRLTVV.

This chain joins TRBV29-1 and TRBJ2-7; 9 bases agree with TRBD2. Losses at the gene ends were 6 bases for V and 3 bases for J; bases not matched to a gene: 18. This CDR3 comprises 17 residues. Germline V CDR1 and CDR2: SQVTM, ANQGSEA. CDR3 bases: TGCAGCGTGGAAACCCCTCCTTTAGCGGGAGCGAGCTACGAGCAGTACTTC. Translation gives CSVETPPLAGASYEQYF.

Here the CDR3 reads CASSAGQDNEQFF. The CDR3 bases are TGTGCCAGCAGTGCGGGACAGGACAATGAGCAGTTCTTC. The V gene is TRBV6-1, the J gene TRBJ2-1; 8 bases fit TRBD1. V shed 4 bases, J shed 5 bases, and the junction held 1 base outside the gene matches. The length of the CDR3 is 13 residues. Germline V lookup: CDR1 MNHNS, CDR2 SASEGT.

J is TRBJ2-7 and V is TRBV20-1; 8 bases are a match to TRBD2. J lost 0 bases, V lost 6 bases, and 13 bases had no gene match. The CDR3 is 16 residues long. CDR1 and CDR2 (germline): DFQATT, SNEGSKA (reference sequence). CDR3 region: CSANSYSGTYSYEQYF. The CDR3, as DNA: TGCAGTGCGAACTCCTATAGCGGGACCTACTCCTACGAGCAGTACTTC.

This chain joins TRBV13 and TRBJ1-5, with D perhaps TRBD1 (6 bases). The germline V gene has CDR1 PRHDT and CDR2 FYEKMQ (reference sequence). The CDR3 contains 14 residues. The V end lost 5 bases, the J end lost 0 bases, and 8 bases lay between the germline ends. CDR3 sequence: CASSRGGSNQPQHF. The CDR3 coding sequence is TGTGCCAGCAGCCGAGGGGGTAGCAATCAGCCCCAGCATTTT.

This chain uses TRBV7-9 with TRBJ2-5; D unresolved. Per the germline V gene, CDR1 is SEHNR and CDR2 is FQNEAQ (reference sequence). The CDR3 contains 15 residues. V lost 4 bases, J lost 5 bases, and 17 bases lay in between. The CDR3 loop reads CASSSSGTLRETQYF. Written as DNA, the CDR3 is TGTGCCAGCAGCTCCTCGGGTACCCTGCGGGAGACCCAGTACTTC. The whole variable domain, filled in from reference TRBV7-9 and TRBJ2-5, reads DTGVSQNPRHKITKRGQNVTFRCDPISEHNRLYWYRQTLGQGPEFLTYFQNEAQLEKSRLLSDRFSAERPKGSFSTLEIQRTEQGDSAMYLCASSSSGTLRETQYFGPGTRLLVL.

The chain links TRBV7-8 to TRBJ2-6, with D perhaps matching TRBD1 (6 bases). V dropped 2 bases and J dropped 2 bases, with 10 bases sitting between them. The length of the CDR3 is 16 residues. CDR1 and CDR2 (germline): SGHVS, FQNEAQ. The CDR3 spells CASSLMGAPGANVLTF. The CDR3, as DNA: TGTGCCAGCAGCTTAATGGGGGCCCCTGGGGCCAACGTCCTGACTTTC.

This chain links TRBV14 with TRBJ2-7; no reliable D call. This CDR3 is 14 amino acids long. V was clipped by 3 bases and J by 3 bases, with 12 bases between them. The germline CDR1 and CDR2 sequences are SGHDN and FVKESK. The CDR3 sequence is CASSHGPPVYEQYF. The DNA for the CDR3 is TGTGCCAGCAGCCATGGCCCTCCTGTCTACGAGCAGTACTTC.

The chain has TRBV7-2 and TRBJ1-1; D call uncertain. V was trimmed by 5 bases and J by 1 base, leaving 20 bases between them. Germline V gene lookup returns CDR1 SGHTA and CDR2 FQGNSA. The CDR3 has 17 residues. CDR3 loop: CASSEGRWGIKNTEAFF. As DNA, the CDR3 is TGTGCCAGCAGCGAAGGGCGGTGGGGAATCAAGAACACTGAAGCTTTCTTT.

This chain joins TRBV15 and TRBJ1-5; D not certain. This CDR3 contains 16 residues. V lost 2 bases and J lost 2, with 13 bases in between. CDR1 is LNHNV, CDR2 YYDKDF, per germline (reference sequence). The CDR3 bases are TGTGCCACCAGCAGATTCGGAGTCGAGGGCAATCAGCCCCAGCATTTT. Protein product: CATSRFGVEGNQPQHF.

The chain employs TRBV30 and TRBJ2-1; 14 positions match TRBD2. V gave up 6 bases and J gave up 0 bases; unmatched junction bases: 1. Germline V gene data show CDR1 as GTSNPN and CDR2 as SVGIG (reference sequence). The CDR3 spans 15 residues. The CDR3 loop reads CACGLAGGSYNEQFF. In DNA form, the CDR3 reads TGTGCCTGTGGACTAGCGGGAGGCTCCTACAATGAGCAGTTCTTC.

The rearrangement links TRBV3-1 to TRBJ2-7, with TRBD1 matching 7 bases. Germline trimming cut 0 bases from V and 1 base from J; bases unmatched to any gene: 3. The germline gives CDR1 LGHDT, CDR2 YNNKEL (reference sequence). The CDR3 totals 15 residues. The CDR3 loop is CASSQDLQGSYEQYF. The CDR3 DNA is TGTGCCAGCAGCCAAGATCTACAGGGGTCCTACGAGCAGTACTTC.

The chain's CDR3 is CASSFPRGAPYNEQFF. Written as DNA, the CDR3 is TGTGCCAGCAGCTTCCCGCGGGGGGCACCCTACAATGAGCAGTTCTTC. The chain recombines TRBV7-9 with TRBJ2-1; TRBD2 aligns across 8 bases. CDR1 is SEHNR and CDR2 is FQNEAQ in the germline V gene (reference sequence). The CDR3 loop spans 16 amino acids. With V trimmed by 3 bases and J by 2 bases, 6 bases remained unmatched.

V is TRBV12-3 or TRBV12-4 and J is TRBJ2-4, with TRBD2 matching over 11 bases. This CDR3 is 15 amino acids long. Trimming at V came to 8 bases and at J to 0 bases, leaving 3 bases not matched to a gene. The CDR3: CASRLAGLAKNIQYF. CDR3 in DNA: TGTGCCAGCCGACTAGCGGGGCTAGCCAAAAACATTCAGTACTTC.

The CDR3 protein is CASSPGLAGVSYEQYF. The CDR3 nucleotides read TGTGCCAGCAGCCCGGGACTAGCGGGAGTTTCCTACGAGCAGTACTTC. This rearrangement joins TRBV7-9 to TRBJ2-7, with 14 positions matching TRBD2. The length of the CDR3 is 16 residues. J lost 1 base, V lost 5 bases, and 4 bases had no gene match. From germline, CDR1 is SEHNR and CDR2 FQNEAQ (reference sequence). The full variable domain, in which reference TRBV7-9 and TRBJ2-7 provide the parts outside the CDR3, is DTGVSQNPRHKITKRGQNVTFRCDPISEHNRLYWYRQTLGQGPEFLTYFQNEAQLEKSRLLSDRFSAERPKGSFSTLEIQRTEQGDSAMYLCASSPGLAGVSYEQYFGPGTRLTVT.